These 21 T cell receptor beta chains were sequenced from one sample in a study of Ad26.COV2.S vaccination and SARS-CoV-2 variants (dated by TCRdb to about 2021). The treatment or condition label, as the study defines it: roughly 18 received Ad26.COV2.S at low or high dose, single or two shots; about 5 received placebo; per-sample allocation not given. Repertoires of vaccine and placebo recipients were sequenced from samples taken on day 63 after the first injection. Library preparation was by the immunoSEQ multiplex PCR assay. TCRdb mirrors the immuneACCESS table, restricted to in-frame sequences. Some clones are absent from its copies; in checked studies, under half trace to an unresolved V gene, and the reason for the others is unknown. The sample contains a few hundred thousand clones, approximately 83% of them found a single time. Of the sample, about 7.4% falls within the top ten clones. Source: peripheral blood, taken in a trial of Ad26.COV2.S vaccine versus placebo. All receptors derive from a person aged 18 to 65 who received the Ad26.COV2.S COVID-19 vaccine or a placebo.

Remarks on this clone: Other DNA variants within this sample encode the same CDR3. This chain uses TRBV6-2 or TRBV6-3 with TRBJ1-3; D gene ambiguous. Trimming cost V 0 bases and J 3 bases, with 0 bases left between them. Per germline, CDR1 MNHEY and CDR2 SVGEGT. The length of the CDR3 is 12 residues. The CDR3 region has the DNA TGTGCCAGCAGTTACTCTGGAAACACCATATATTTT. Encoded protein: CASSYSGNTIYF.

CDR3 DNA: TGTGCCAGTAGTATCGGCATAAACGAGCAGTACTTC. The encoded protein is CASSIGINEQYF. The V call is TRBV19, the J call TRBJ2-7; D remains ambiguous. The ends were cut back, 3 bases at V and 5 bases at J, with 8 bases in the middle. The germline V gene encodes CDR1 LNHDA and CDR2 SQIVND (reference sequence). There are 12 residues in the CDR3. Filled out from reference TRBV19 and TRBJ2-7, the complete variable domain reads DGGITQSPKYLFRKEGQNVTLSCEQNLNHDAMYWYRQDPGQGLRLIYYSQIVNDFQKGDIAEGYSVSREKKESFPLTVTSAQKNPTAFYLCASSIGINEQYFGPGTRLTVT.

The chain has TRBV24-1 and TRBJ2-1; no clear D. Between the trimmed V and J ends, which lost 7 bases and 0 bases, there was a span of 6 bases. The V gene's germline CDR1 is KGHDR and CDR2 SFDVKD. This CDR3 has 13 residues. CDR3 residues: CATSSFSYNEQFF. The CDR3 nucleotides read TGTGCCACCAGCAGCTTCTCCTACAATGAGCAGTTCTTC.

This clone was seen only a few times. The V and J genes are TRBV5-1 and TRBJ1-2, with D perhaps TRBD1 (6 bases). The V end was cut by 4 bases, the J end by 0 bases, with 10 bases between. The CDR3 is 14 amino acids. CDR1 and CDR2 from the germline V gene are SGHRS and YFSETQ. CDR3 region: CASSRDTANYGYTF. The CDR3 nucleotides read TGCGCCAGCAGCCGGGACACAGCTAACTATGGCTACACCTTC. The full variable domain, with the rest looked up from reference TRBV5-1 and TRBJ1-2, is KAGVTQTPRYLIKTRGQQVTLSCSPISGHRSVSWYQQTPGQGLQFLFEYFSETQRNKGNFPGRFSGRQFSNSRSEMNVSTLELGDSALYLCASSRDTANYGYTFGSGTRLTVV.

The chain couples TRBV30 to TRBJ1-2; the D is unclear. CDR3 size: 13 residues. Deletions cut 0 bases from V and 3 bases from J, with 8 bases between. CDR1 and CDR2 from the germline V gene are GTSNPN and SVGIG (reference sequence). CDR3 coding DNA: TGTGCCTGGAGTGTAAGGGTGCACTATGGCTACACCTTC. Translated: CAWSVRVHYGYTF.

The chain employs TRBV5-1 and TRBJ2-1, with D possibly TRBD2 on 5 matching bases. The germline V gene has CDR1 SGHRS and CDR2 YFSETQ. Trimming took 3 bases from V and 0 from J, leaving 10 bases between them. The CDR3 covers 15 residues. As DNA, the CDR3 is TGCGCCAGCAGCTCGAGGGAGAGCTCCTACAATGAGCAGTTCTTC. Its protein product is CASSSRESSYNEQFF.

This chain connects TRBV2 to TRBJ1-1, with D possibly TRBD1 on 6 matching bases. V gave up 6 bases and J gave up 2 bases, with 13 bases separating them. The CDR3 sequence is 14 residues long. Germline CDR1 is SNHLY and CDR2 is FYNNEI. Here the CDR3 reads CASRLTGVNTEAFF. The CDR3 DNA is TGTGCCAGCAGGTTGACAGGAGTAAACACTGAAGCTTTCTTT.

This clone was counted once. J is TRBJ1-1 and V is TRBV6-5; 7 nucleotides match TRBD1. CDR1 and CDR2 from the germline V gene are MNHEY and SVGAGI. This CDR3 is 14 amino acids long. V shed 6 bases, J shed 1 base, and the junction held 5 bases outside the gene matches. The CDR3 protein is CASRSQGGNTEAFF. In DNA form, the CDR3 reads TGTGCCAGCAGATCGCAGGGGGGGAACACTGAAGCTTTCTTT.

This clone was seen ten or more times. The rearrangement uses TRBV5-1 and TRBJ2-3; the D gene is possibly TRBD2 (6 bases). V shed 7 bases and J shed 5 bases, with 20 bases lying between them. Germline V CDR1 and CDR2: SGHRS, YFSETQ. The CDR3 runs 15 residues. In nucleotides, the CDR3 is TGCGCCAGCCGCTCCGGGGGTTTAAGGGGAGATACGCAGTATTTT. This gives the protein CASRSGGLRGDTQYF.

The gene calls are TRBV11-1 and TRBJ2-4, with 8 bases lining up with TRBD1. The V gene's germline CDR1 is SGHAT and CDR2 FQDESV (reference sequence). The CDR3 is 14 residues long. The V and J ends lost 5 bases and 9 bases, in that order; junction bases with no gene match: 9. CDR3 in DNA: TGTGCCAGCAGCCCACAGGGGGATCGGGGCATTCAGTACTTC. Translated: CASSPQGDRGIQYF.

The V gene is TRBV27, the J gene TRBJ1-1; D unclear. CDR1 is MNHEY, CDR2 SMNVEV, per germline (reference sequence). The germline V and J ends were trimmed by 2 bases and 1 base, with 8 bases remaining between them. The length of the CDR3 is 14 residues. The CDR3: CASSLTGKNTEAFF. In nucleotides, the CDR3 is TGTGCCAGCAGTTTAACCGGGAAGAACACTGAAGCTTTCTTT.

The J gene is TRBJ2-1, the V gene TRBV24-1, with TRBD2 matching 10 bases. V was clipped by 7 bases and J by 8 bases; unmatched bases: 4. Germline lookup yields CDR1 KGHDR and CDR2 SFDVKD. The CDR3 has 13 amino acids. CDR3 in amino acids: CATSLAGVDEQFF. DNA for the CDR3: TGTGCCACCAGCCTAGCGGGAGTGGATGAGCAGTTCTTC.

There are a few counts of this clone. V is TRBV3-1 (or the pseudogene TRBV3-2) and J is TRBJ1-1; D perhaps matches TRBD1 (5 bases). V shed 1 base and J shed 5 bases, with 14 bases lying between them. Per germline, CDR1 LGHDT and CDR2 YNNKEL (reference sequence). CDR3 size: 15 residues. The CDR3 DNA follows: TGTGCCAGCAGCCAAGGTCAGCCTGGGGGGACTGAAGCTTTCTTT. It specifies CASSQGQPGGTEAFF.

Here the CDR3 reads CASSSGLAGGLSDTQYF. The CDR3 nucleotides are TGTGCCAGCAGTTCCGGACTAGCGGGGGGGCTGTCAGATACGCAGTATTTT. This chain connects TRBV11-3 to TRBJ2-3, with TRBD2 matching 15 bases. The V gene end was trimmed by 6 bases and the J gene end by 4 bases; junction bases not matched to a gene: 8. This CDR3 is 17 amino acids long. Germline V gene lookup returns CDR1 SGHNT and CDR2 YENEEA.

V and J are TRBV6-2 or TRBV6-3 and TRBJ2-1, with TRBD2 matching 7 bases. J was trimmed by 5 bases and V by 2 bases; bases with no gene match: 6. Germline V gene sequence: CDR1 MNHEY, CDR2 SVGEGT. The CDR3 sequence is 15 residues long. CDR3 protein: CASSYDRDYNNEQFF. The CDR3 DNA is TGTGCCAGCAGTTACGACCGGGACTACAACAATGAGCAGTTCTTC.

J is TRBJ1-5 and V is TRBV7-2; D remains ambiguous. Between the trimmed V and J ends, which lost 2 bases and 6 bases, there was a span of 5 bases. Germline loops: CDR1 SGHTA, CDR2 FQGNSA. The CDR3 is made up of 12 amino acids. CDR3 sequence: CASSLWSQPQHF. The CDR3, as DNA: TGTGCCAGCAGCTTATGGAGTCAGCCCCAGCATTTT.

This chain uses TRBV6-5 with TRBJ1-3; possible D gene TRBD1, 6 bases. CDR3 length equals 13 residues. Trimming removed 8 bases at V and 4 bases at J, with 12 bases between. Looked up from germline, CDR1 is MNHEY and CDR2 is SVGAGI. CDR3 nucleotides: TGTGCCAGCCGAGGGGGTGGCGGAAACACCATATATTTT. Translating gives CASRGGGGNTIYF.

For the CDR3, the DNA is TGTGCCAGCAGTGCCCGGGGCAGGGTTGACGAGCAGTACTTC. Amino acids: CASSARGRVDEQYF. The V call is TRBV6-6, the J call TRBJ2-7, with D perhaps being TRBD1 or TRBD2 (5 bases each). The CDR3 is made up of 14 amino acids. Germline values: CDR1 MNHNY, CDR2 SVGAGI (reference sequence). V was cut by 5 bases and J by 5 bases, with 16 bases left in between.

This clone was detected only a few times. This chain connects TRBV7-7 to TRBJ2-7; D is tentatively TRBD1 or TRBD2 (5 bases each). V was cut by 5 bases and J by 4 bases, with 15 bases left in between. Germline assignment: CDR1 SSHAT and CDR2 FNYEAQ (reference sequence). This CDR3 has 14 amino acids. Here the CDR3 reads CASSPSSGGYEQYF. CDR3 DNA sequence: TGTGCCAGCAGCCCCTCAAGTGGGGGATACGAGCAGTACTTC.

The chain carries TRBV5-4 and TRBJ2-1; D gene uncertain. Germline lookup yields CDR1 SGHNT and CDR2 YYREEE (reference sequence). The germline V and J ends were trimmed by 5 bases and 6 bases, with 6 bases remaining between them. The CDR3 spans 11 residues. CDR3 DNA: TGTGCCAGCAGAGCGCGCAATGAGCAGTTCTTC. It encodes CASRARNEQFF.

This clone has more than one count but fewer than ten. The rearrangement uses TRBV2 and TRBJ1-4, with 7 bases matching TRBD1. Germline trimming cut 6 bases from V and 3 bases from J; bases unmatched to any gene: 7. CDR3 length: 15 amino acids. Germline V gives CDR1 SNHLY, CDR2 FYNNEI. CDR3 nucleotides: TGTGCCAGCAGCCAAACAGGGGCATCTAATGAAAAACTGTTTTTT. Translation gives CASSQTGASNEKLFF.